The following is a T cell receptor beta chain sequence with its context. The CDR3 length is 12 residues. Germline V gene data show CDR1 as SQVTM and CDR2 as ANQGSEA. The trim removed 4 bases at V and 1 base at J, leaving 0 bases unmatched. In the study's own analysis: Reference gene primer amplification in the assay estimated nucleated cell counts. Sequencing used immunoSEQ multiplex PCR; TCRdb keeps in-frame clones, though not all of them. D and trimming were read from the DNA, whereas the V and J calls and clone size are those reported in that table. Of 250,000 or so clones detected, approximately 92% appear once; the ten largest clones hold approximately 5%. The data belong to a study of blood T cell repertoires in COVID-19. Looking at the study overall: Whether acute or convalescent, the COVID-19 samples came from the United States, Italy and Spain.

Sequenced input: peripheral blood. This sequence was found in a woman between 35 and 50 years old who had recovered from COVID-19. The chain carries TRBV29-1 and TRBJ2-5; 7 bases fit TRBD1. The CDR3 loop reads CSVGDSQETQYF. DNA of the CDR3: TGCAGCGTTGGGGACAGCCAAGAGACCCAGTACTTC. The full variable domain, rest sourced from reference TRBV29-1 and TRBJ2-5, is SAVISQKPSRDICQRGTSLTIQCQVDSQVTMMFWYRQQPGQSLTLIATANQGSEATYESGFVIDKFPISRPNLTFSTLTVSNMSPEDSSIYLCSVGDSQETQYFGPGTRLLVL.